This T cell receptor beta chain is from a study of blood T cells in healthy people across ages. As concerns this clonotype: No antigen is known for it.

General study results and limits: Higher diversity, along with more naive CD4+ cells, distinguished long-lived donors from aged donors.

Germline V lookup: CDR1 MNHEY, CDR2 SVGEGT. The CDR3 spans 13 residues. Then a second PCR, running roughly 7 to 11 cycles, was carried out with a sample-barcoded 5' primer and a J-beta primer mix. Each cDNA molecule was tagged by a template-switch adaptor with 12 random nucleotides. A single record per CDR3 protein comes from TCRdb applying MiXCR to the 5' RACE reads. The sample yields around 580,000 distinct CDR3 sequences, less than 60% seen once. The rearrangement joins TRBV6-2 or TRBV6-3 to TRBJ2-5; weak D call: TRBD1 (5 bases). The tail of the sequence fits TRBJ2-7 better, so the J call may be wrong. The sequenced material came from blood. The clonotype comes from a man older than 75 in good health. Here the CDR3 reads CASSGVQEHEQYF. Written as DNA, the CDR3 is TGTGCCAGCAGTGGGGTACAGGAACACGAGCAGTACTTC.